The source of this T cell receptor (beta chain) is a study of blood T cell repertoires in COVID-19. Looking at the study overall: T cells, B-cell-depleted T cells, or PBMCs supplied cDNA or gDNA.

Categorization into cohorts depended on clinical history that participants reported. All recovered Cohort 3 donors got two negative PCRs, got clearance, or saw symptom resolution. Germline assignment: CDR1 SGHRS and CDR2 YFSETQ. V was cut by 0 bases and J by 0 bases, with 9 bases left in between. The length of the CDR3 is 16 residues. Assay used: immunoSEQ multiplex PCR; TCRdb lists only in-frame clones, some missing. The table records around 250,000 clones, approximately 85% of them present only once. Sequences were obtained from PBMCs or T cells enriched from blood (not recorded which). The TCR was taken from a woman in her forties or fifties who had recovered from COVID-19. The chain is built from TRBV5-1 and TRBJ2-2, with D maybe TRBD1 (6 bases). The CDR3 protein is CASSLGDTSNTGELFF. In DNA form, the CDR3 reads TGCGCCAGCAGCTTGGGGGACACCTCGAACACCGGGGAGCTGTTTTTT.